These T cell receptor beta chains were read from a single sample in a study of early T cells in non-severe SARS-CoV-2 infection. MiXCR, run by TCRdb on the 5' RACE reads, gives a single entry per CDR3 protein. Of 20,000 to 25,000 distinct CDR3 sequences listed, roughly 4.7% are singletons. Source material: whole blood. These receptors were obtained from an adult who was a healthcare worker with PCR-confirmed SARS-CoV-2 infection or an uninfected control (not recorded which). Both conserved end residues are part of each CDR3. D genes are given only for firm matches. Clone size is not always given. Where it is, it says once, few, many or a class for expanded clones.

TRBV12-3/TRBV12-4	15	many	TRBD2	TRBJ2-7	CASSLQAGGPHEQYF	TGTGCCAGCAGTTTACAAGCGGGGGGGCCCCACGAGCAGTACTTC
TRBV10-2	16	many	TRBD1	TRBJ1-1	CASSALSGGPNTEAFF	TGCGCCAGCAGTGCCCTTTCAGGGGGCCCTAACACTGAAGCTTTCTTT
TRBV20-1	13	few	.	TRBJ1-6	CSAVRDEGSPLHF	TGCAGTGCAGTGAGAGACGAGGGTTCACCCCTCCACTTT
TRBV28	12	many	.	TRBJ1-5	CASSLKDQPQHF	TGTGCCAGCAGTTTAAAAGATCAGCCCCAGCATTTT
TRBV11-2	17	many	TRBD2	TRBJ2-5	CASSLELAGGDQETQYF	TGTGCCAGCAGCTTAGAACTAGCGGGGGGCGACCAAGAGACCCAGTACTTC
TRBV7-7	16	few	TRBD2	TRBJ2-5	CASSKGLAGFQETQYF	TGTGCTAGCAGCAAAGGACTAGCGGGGTTTCAAGAGACCCAGTACTTC
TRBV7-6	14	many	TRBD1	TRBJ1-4	CASSLEQGSEKLFF	TGTGCCAGCAGCTTAGAACAGGGGAGCGAAAAACTGTTTTTT
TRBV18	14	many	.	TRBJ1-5	CASSPGVRDQPQHF	TGTGCCAGCTCACCTGGTGTGAGGGACCAGCCCCAGCATTTT
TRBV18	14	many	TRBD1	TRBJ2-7	CASSPQGQGPEQYF	TGTGCCAGCTCACCACAGGGACAGGGACCCGAGCAGTACTTC
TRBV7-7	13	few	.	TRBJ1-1	CASSLYPTTEAFF	TGTGCTAGCAGCTTATACCCGACCACTGAAGCTTTCTTT
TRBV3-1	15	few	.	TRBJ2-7	CASSQRGQLRYEQYF	TGTGCCAGCAGCCAACGAGGGCAACTTCGTTACGAGCAGTACTTC
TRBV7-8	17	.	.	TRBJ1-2	CASSGGDRLFLGYGYTF	TGTGCCAGCAGCGGGGGAGACAGGCTTTTTTTGGGCTATGGCTACACCTTC
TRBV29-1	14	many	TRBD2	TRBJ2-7	CSVLSGGASYEQYF	TGCAGCGTCCTATCCGGGGGGGCCTCCTACGAGCAGTACTTC
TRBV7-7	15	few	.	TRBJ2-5	CASSPRQNGPETQYF	TGTGCTAGCAGCCCCCGCCAGAATGGTCCGGAGACCCAGTACTTC
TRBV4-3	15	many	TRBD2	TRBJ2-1	CASSHSWGGVNEQFF	TGCGCCAGCAGCCACTCGTGGGGGGGGGTCAATGAGCAGTTCTTC
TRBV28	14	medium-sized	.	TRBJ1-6	CATQHEGDGSPLHF	TGTGCCACTCAGCATGAGGGGGACGGTTCACCCCTCCACTTT
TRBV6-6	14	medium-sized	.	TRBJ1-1	CASSYAGSNTEAFF	TGTGCCAGCAGTTACGCGGGGTCGAACACTGAAGCTTTCTTT
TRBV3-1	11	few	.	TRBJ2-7	CASSVNYEQYF	TGTGCCAGCAGCGTGAACTACGAGCAGTACTTC
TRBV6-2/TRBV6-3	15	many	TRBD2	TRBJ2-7	CASSRTGEGGYEQYF	TGTGCCAGCAGTCGAACGGGGGAGGGAGGCTACGAGCAGTACTTC
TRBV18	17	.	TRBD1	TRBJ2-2	CASSPPTGQGFTGELFF	TGTGCCAGCTCACCACCCACGGGACAGGGGTTCACCGGGGAGCTGTTTTTT
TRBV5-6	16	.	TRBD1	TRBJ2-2	CASSLRTGAYTGELFF	TGTGCCAGCAGCTTGAGGACAGGGGCCTACACCGGGGAGCTGTTTTTT
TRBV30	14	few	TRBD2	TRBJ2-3	CAWRLAGRADTQYF	TGTGCCTGGAGGTTAGCGGGGAGGGCAGATACGCAGTATTTT
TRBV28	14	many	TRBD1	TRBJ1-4	CASTKGQPQEKLFF	TGTGCCAGCACCAAGGGACAGCCTCAAGAAAAACTGTTTTTT
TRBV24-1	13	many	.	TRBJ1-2	CATSDPGSSGYTF	TGTGCCACCAGTGACCCAGGATCCTCTGGCTACACCTTC
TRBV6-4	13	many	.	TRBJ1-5	CASSEELNQPQHF	TGTGCCAGCAGTGAGGAGTTAAATCAGCCCCAGCATTTT
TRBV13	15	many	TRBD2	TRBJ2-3	CASSYNLAGGDTQYF	TGTGCCAGCAGCTACAACCTAGCGGGGGGCGATACGCAGTATTTT
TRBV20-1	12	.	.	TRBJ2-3	CSARDVADTQYF	TGCAGTGCTAGAGATGTCGCAGATACGCAGTATTTT
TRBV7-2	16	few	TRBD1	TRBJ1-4	CASSLVPGQAREKLFF	TGTGCCAGCAGCTTAGTTCCGGGACAGGCGCGGGAAAAACTGTTTTTT
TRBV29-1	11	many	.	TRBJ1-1	CSVPKNTEAFF	TGCAGCGTCCCGAAAAACACTGAAGCTTTCTTT
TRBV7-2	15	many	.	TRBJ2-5	CASSSQLGTQETQYF	TGTGCCAGCAGCTCCCAACTGGGAACACAAGAGACCCAGTACTTC
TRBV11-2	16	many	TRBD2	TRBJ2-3	CASSVGAGEGTDTQYF	TGTGCCAGCAGCGTCGGAGCGGGGGAAGGAACAGATACGCAGTATTTT
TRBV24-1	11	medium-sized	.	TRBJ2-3	CATRSTDTQYF	TGTGCCACCAGAAGCACAGATACGCAGTATTTT
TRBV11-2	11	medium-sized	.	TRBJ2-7	CASSLGPQQYF	TGTGCCAGCAGCTTGGGGCCGCAGCAGTACTTC
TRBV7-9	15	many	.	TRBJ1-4	CASSSGSGANEKLFF	TGTGCCAGCAGCTCGGGATCCGGGGCTAATGAAAAACTGTTTTTT
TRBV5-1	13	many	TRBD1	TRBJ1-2	CASSPTGDYGYTF	TGCGCCAGCAGCCCTACAGGGGACTATGGCTACACCTTC
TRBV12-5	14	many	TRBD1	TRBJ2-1	CASGLGTGPNEQFF	TGTGCTAGTGGTTTGGGGACAGGGCCCAATGAGCAGTTCTTC
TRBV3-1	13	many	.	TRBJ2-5	CASSQSRQETQYF	TGTGCCAGCAGCCAATCCAGACAAGAGACCCAGTACTTC
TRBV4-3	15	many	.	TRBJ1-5	CASSQDVEGFQPQHF	TGCGCCAGCAGCCAAGATGTAGAGGGTTTCCAGCCCCAGCATTTT
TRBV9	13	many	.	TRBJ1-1	CASSSRRWAEAFF	TGTGCCAGCAGCTCAAGGAGGTGGGCTGAAGCTTTCTTT
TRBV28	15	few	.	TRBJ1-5	CASSPPGTGNQPQHF	TGTGCCAGCAGCCCCCCGGGGACGGGCAATCAGCCCCAGCATTTT
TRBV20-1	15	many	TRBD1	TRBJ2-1	CSARGTGESYNEQFF	TGCAGTGCTAGGGGGACAGGGGAGTCCTACAATGAGCAGTTCTTC